This TCR beta chain was found in a study of Graves' ophthalmopathy and Graves' hyperthyroidism. RNA transcripts served as template for amplifying TCR beta CDR3 sequences. Second-round multiplex PCR followed a first-round RT-PCR using HTBI primers. TCRdb re-called the multiplex PCR reads through MiXCR, storing one row per CDR3 protein. The table has roughly 500,000 distinct CDR3 sequences, around an eighth seen once. The length of the CDR3 is 14 residues. Looked up from germline, CDR1 is MGHDK and CDR2 is SYGVNS. Trimming pared 5 bases from V and 7 bases from J, leaving 14 bases between. Material: blood. The rearrangement uses TRBV25-1 and TRBJ2-2; D could derive from TRBD1 or TRBD2 (5 bases each). The origin of this receptor is a woman aged 30 to 39 with Graves' ophthalmopathy. CDR3 region: CASSPGRVLGELFF. CDR3 sequence (DNA): TGTGCCAGCAGTCCGGGACGGGTGCTCGGGGAGCTGTTTTTT.